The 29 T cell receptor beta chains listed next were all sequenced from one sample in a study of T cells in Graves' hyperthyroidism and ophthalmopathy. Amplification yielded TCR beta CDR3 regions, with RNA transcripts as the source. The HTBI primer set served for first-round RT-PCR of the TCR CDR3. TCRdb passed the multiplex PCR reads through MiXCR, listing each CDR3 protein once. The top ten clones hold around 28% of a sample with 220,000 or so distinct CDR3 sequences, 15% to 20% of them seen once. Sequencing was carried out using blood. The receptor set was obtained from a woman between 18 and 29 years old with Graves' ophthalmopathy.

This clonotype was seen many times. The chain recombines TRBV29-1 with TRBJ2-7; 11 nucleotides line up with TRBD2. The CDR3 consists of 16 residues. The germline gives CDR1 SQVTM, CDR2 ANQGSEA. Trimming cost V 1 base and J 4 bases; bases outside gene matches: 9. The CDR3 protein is CSVEVYGLAGYYEQYF. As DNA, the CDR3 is TGCAGCGTTGAAGTTTACGGACTAGCGGGTTATTACGAGCAGTACTTC.

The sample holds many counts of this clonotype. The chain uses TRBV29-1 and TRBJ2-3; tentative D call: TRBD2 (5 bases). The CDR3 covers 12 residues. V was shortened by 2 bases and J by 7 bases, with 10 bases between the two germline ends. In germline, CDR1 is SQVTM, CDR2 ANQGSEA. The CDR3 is CSVETSGNTQYF. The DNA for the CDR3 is TGCAGCGTTGAAACGTCCGGGAATACGCAGTATTTT.

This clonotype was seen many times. The CDR3 DNA follows: TGTGCCAGCAGTTTATCGGGCAGGGGGCACAGATACGAGCAGTACTTC. Its translation: CASSLSGRGHRYEQYF. V gene TRBV27 combines with J gene TRBJ2-7; 8 bases agree with TRBD1. CDR3 size: 16 residues. Per the germline V gene, CDR1 is MNHEY and CDR2 is SMNVEV (reference sequence). Trimming cost V 0 bases and J 4 bases; bases outside gene matches: 8.

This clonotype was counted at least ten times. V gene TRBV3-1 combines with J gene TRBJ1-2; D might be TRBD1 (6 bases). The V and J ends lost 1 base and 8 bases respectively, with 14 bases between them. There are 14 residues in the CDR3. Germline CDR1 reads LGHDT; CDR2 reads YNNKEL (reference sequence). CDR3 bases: TGTGCCAGCAGCCAAGGGAGTTCAGGGGAAGGCTACACCTTC. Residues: CASSQGSSGEGYTF.

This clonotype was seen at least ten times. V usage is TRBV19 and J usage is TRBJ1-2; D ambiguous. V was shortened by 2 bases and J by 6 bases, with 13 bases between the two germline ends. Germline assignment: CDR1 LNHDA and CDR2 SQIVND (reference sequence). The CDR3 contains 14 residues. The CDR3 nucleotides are TGTGCCAGTAGTATATCGGATCCTCCGCATGGCTACACCTTC. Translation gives CASSISDPPHGYTF.

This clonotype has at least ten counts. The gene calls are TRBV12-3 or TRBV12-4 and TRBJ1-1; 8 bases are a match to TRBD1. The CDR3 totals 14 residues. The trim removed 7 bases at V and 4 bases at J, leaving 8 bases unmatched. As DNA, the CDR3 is TGTGCCAGCAATTCGGACAGGGCGAGCACTGAAGCTTTCTTT. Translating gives CASNSDRASTEAFF.

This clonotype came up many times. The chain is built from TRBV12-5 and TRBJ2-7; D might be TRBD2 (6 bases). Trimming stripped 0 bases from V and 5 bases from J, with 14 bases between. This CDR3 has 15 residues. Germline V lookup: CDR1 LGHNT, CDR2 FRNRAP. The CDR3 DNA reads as TGTGCTAGTGGTTTGGTACGAGGGAGGAGCCACGAGCAGTACTTC. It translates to CASGLVRGRSHEQYF.

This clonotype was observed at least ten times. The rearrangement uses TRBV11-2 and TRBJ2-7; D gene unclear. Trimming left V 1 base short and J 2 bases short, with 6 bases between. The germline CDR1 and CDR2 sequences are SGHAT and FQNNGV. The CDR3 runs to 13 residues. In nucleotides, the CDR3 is TGTGCCAGCAGCTTAGCCTCGGCCTACGAGCAGTACTTC. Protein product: CASSLASAYEQYF.

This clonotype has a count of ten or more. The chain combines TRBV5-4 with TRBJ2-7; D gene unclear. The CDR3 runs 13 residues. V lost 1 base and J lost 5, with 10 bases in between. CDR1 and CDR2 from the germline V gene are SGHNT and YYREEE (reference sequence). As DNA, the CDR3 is TGTGCCAGCAGCTTGTCGGCAGTTCACGAGCAGTACTTC. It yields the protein CASSLSAVHEQYF.

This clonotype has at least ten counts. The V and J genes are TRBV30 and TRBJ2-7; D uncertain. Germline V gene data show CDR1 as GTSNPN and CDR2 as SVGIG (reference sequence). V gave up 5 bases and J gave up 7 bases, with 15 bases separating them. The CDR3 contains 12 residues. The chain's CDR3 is CAWSTRLWEQYF. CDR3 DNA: TGTGCCTGGTCGACCCGGTTGTGGGAGCAGTACTTC.

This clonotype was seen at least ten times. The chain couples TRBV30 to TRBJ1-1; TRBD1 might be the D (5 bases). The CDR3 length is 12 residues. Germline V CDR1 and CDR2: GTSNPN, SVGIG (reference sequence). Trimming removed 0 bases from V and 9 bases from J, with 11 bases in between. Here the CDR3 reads CAWSVGYRKAFF. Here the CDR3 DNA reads TGTGCCTGGAGTGTAGGGTACAGGAAAGCTTTCTTT. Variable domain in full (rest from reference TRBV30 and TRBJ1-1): SQTIHQWPATLVQPVGSPLSLECTVEGTSNPNLYWYRQAAGRGLQLLFYSVGIGQISSEVPQNLSASRPQDRQFILSSKKLLLSDSGFYLCAWSVGYRKAFFGQGTRLTVV.

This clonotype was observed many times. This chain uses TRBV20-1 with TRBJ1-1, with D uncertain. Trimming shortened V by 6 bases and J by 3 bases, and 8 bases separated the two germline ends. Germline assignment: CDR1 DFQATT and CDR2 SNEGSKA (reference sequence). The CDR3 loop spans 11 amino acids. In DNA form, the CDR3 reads TGCAGTGCGCCAGTCTACACTGAAGCTTTCTTT. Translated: CSAPVYTEAFF.

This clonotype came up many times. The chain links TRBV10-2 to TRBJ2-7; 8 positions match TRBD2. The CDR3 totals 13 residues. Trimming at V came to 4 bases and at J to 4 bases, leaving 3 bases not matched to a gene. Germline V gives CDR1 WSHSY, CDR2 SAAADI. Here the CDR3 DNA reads TGCGCCAGCAGTGTAGGCGGGAGGTACGAGCAGTACTTC. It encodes CASSVGGRYEQYF.

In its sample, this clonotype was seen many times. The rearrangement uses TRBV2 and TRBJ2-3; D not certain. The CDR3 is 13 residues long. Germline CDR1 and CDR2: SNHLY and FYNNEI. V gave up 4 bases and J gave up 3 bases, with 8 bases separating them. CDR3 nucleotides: TGTGCCAGCAGTGTCTTAAAGACAGATACGCAGTATTTT. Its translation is CASSVLKTDTQYF.

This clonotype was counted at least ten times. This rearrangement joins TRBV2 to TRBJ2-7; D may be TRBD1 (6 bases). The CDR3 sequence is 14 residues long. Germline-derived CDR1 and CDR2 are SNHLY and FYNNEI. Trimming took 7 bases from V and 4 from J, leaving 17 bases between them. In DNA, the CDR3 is TGTGCCAGCATGCTGATCGGACAGACATACGAGCAGTACTTC. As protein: CASMLIGQTYEQYF.

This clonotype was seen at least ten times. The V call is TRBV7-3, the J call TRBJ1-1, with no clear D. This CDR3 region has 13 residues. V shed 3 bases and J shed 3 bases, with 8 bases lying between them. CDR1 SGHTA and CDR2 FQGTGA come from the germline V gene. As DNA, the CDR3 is TGTGCCAGCAGCTTCTGGAGGGACACTGAAGCTTTCTTT. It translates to CASSFWRDTEAFF.

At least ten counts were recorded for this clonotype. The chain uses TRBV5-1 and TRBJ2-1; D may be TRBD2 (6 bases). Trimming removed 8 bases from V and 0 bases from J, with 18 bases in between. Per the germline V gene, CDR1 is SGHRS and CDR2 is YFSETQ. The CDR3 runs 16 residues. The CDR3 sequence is CASTGERPSSYNEQFF. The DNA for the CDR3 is TGCGCCAGTACGGGGGAGCGCCCGAGCTCCTACAATGAGCAGTTCTTC.

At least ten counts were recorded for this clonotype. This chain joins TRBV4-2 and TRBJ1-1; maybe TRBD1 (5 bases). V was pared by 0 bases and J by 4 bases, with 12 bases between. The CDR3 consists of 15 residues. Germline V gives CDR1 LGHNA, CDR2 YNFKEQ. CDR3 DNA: TGTGCCAGCAGCCAAGAGTGGAAGGGGCGCACTGAAGCTTTCTTT. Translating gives CASSQEWKGRTEAFF.

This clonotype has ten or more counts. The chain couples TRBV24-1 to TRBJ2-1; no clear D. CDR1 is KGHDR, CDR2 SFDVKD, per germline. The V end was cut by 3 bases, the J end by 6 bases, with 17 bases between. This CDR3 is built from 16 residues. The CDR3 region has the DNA TGTGCCACCAGTGATCCGGGCCAGGATAGACCCAATGAGCAGTTCTTC. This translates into CATSDPGQDRPNEQFF.

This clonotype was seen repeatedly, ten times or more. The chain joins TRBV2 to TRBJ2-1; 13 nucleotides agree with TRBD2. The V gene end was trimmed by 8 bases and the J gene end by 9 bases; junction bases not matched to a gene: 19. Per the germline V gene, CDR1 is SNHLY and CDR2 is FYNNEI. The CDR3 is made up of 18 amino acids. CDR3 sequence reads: CASGSYSLLAGGPSEQFF. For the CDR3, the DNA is TGTGCCAGCGGAAGCTATTCCTTACTAGCGGGGGGGCCTAGTGAGCAGTTCTTC.

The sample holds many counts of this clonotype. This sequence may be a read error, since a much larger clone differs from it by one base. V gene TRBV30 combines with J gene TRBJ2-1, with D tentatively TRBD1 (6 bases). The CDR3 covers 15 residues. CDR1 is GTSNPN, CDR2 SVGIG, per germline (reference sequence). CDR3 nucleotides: TGTACCTGGGGGCAGACACCTAGCTCCTACAATGAGCAGTTCTTC. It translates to CTWGQTPSSYNEQFF. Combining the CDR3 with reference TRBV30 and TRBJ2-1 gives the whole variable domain SQTIHQWPATLVQPVGSPLSLECTVEGTSNPNLYWYRQAAGRGLQLLFYSVGIGQISSEVPQNLSASRPQDRQFILSSKKLLLSDSGFYLCTWGQTPSSYNEQFFGPGTRLTVL.

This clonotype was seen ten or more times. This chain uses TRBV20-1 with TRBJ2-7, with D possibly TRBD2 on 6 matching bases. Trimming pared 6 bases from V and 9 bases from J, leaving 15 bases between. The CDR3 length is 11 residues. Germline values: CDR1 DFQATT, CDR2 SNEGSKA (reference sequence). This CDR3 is CSALIGEVQYF. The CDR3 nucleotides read TGCAGTGCCTTGATTGGGGAGGTGCAGTACTTC.

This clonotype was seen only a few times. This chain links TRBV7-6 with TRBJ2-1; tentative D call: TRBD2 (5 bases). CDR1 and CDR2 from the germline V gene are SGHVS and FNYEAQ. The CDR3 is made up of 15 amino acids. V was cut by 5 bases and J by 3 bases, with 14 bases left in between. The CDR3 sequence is CASSPGVGNYNEQFF. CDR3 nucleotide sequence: TGTGCCAGCAGCCCCGGGGTAGGGAACTACAATGAGCAGTTCTTC.

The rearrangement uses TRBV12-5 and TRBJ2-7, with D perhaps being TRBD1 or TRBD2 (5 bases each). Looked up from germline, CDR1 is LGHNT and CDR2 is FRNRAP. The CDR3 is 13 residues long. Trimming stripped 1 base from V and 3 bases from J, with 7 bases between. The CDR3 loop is CASGLGDGYEQYF. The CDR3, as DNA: TGTGCTAGTGGTTTGGGGGACGGCTACGAGCAGTACTTC.

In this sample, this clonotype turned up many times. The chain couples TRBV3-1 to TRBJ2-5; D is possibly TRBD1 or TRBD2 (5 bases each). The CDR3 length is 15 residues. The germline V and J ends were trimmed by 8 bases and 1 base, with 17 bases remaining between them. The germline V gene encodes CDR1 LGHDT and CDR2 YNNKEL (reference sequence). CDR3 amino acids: CASGRYRDVQETQYF. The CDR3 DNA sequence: TGTGCCAGCGGACGATACCGGGACGTCCAAGAGACCCAGTACTTC.

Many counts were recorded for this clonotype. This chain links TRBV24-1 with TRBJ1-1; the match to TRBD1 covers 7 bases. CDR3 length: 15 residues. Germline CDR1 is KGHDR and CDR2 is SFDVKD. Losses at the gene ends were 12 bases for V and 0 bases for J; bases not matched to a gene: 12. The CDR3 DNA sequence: TGTGCCTCCGGGACAGACAATAGAATGAACACTGAAGCTTTCTTT. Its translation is CASGTDNRMNTEAFF.

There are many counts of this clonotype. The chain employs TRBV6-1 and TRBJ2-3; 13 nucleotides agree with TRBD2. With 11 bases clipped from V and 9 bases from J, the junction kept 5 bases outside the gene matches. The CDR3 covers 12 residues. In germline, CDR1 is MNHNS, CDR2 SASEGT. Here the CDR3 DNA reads TGTGCCGGCGGGACTAGCGGGACGACGCAGTATTTT. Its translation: CAGGTSGTTQYF.

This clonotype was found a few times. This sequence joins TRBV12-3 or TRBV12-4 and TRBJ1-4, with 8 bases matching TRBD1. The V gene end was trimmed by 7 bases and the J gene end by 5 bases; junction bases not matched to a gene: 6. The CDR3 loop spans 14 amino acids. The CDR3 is CASNQGALNEKLFF. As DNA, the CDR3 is TGTGCCAGCAACCAGGGGGCTCTAAATGAAAAACTGTTTTTT.

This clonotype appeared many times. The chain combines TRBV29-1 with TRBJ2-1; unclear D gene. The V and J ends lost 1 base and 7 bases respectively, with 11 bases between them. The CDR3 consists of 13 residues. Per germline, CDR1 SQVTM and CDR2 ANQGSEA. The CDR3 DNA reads TGCAGCGTTGAAGCACTTCTTACGAATGAGCAGTTCTTC. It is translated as CSVEALLTNEQFF.